This record concerns one T cell receptor (beta chain) sequence. What it recognizes is unknown. The data are from a study of T cell clones after liver transplantation. Study summary: Standard immunosuppression, with no induction, continued until 12-24 months after transplant.

Germline V CDR1 and CDR2: SNHLY, FYNNEI. The CDR3 is made up of 14 amino acids. V gave up 0 bases and J gave up 9 bases, with 13 bases separating them. The study, taken as a whole, reports: Post-transplant, graft-donor-reactive CD4 TCRbeta sequences in blood dropped significantly in 5 of 8 subjects.

Produced via immunoSEQ multiplex PCR; TCRdb's table is partial and in-frame only. In the table there are tens of thousands of clones, over 55% of which are singletons. This sequence originates from a human donor who received a liver transplant. The chain links TRBV2 to TRBJ2-3; no reliable D call. The sequencing used CD4+ T cells from blood, collected before liver transplant. CDR3 sequence reads: CASSEALFGRTQYF. CDR3 bases: TGTGCCAGCAGTGAAGCGCTATTTGGCAGGACGCAGTATTTT.